What follows are 18 T cell receptor beta chains derived from one specimen sequenced in a study of blood T cell repertoires in COVID-19. The repertoire was sequenced with immunoSEQ multiplex PCR; TCRdb's copy has only in-frame clones and lacks some. The sample records 110,000 or so clones, around nine tenths being singletons. Material: peripheral blood. The receptors shown here come from a woman between 45 and 65 years old with acute or convalescent COVID-19.

The rearrangement joins TRBV7-2 to TRBJ2-4; TRBD2 agrees at 11 bases. Germline assignment: CDR1 SGHTA and CDR2 FQGNSA. This CDR3 has 19 residues. J gave up 0 bases and V 3 bases, and 10 bases lay outside the gene matches. DNA for the CDR3: TGTGCCAGCAGCTTGGGGACTAGCGGAAATATACTAGCCAAAAACATTCAGTACTTC. As protein: CASSLGTSGNILAKNIQYF.

The chain joins TRBV11-3 to TRBJ2-1; 11 bases match TRBD2. This CDR3 is built from 15 residues. Losses at the gene ends were 3 bases for V and 4 bases for J; bases not matched to a gene: 2. Germline lookup yields CDR1 SGHNT and CDR2 YENEEA. Here the CDR3 reads CASSFSGGAYNEQFF. For the CDR3, the DNA is TGTGCCAGCAGCTTTAGCGGGGGGGCATACAATGAGCAGTTCTTC. The complete variable domain, with remaining parts taken from reference TRBV11-3 and TRBJ2-1, reads EAGVVQSPRYKIIEKKQPVAFWCNPISGHNTLYWYLQNLGQGPELLIRYENEEAVDDSQLPKDRFSAERLKGVDSTLKIQPAELGDSAVYLCASSFSGGAYNEQFFGPGTRLTVL.

There are a few counts of this clone. The chain uses TRBV19 and TRBJ2-2, with D possibly matching TRBD2 (6 bases). CDR3 length equals 15 residues. Per germline, CDR1 LNHDA and CDR2 SQIVND (reference sequence). V was clipped by 2 bases and J by 1 base, with 8 bases between them. The CDR3 is CASSIRRENTGELFF. The CDR3 DNA is TGTGCCAGTAGTATAAGGAGGGAGAACACCGGGGAGCTGTTTTTT.

V usage is TRBV29-1 and J usage is TRBJ1-1, with a weak D call TRBD1 (6 bases). V lost 7 bases to trimming and J lost 5 bases, with 14 bases between them. The CDR3 spans 12 residues. Germline V lookup: CDR1 SQVTM, CDR2 ANQGSEA. CDR3 in amino acids: CSANGQSTEAFF. CDR3 bases: TGCAGCGCCAACGGACAGTCTACTGAAGCTTTCTTT.

The J gene is TRBJ1-6, the V gene TRBV15; D unclear. This CDR3 region has 17 residues. Germline V gene data show CDR1 as LNHNV and CDR2 as YYDKDF (reference sequence). V lost 0 bases to trimming and J lost 0 bases, with 9 bases between them. The CDR3 nucleotides are TGTGCCACCAGCAGAGATGCGAGGAGCTCCTATAATTCACCCCTCCACTTT. This sequence encodes CATSRDARSSYNSPLHF.

The chain joins TRBV4-1 to TRBJ2-5, with 9 bases fitting TRBD2. The CDR3 sequence is 15 residues long. V was clipped by 6 bases and J by 2 bases; unmatched bases: 7. The germline V gene has CDR1 MGHRA and CDR2 YSYEKL. This CDR3 is CASSSPGLAQETQYF. The CDR3 DNA is TGCGCCAGCAGTTCTCCGGGACTAGCTCAAGAGACCCAGTACTTC.

The chain links TRBV28 to TRBJ1-6; TRBD1 is a possible D gene (5 bases). The CDR3 loop spans 14 amino acids. The germline gives CDR1 MDHEN, CDR2 SYDVKM. The V gene lost 5 bases and the J gene lost 11 bases, with 16 bases spanning the gap. For the CDR3, the DNA is TGTGCCAGCAGTCTAGGGGCGCCGGGGGCACCCCTCCACTTT. This codes for CASSLGAPGAPLHF.

CDR3 amino acids: CASSGTGVGNEQFF. The CDR3 bases are TGTGCCAGCTCCGGGACAGGGGTGGGCAATGAGCAGTTCTTC. V usage is TRBV18 and J usage is TRBJ2-1; 10 bases map to TRBD1. CDR3 length: 14 amino acids. From germline, CDR1 is KGHSH and CDR2 LQKENI. V gave up 6 bases and J gave up 6 bases; unmatched junction bases: 5. Variable domain in full (rest from reference TRBV18 and TRBJ2-1): NAGVMQNPRHLVRRRGQEARLRCSPMKGHSHVYWYRQLPEEGLKFMVYLQKENIIDESGMPKERFSAEFPKEGPSILRIQQVVRGDSAAYFCASSGTGVGNEQFFGPGTRLTVL.

J is TRBJ1-2 and V is TRBV7-8; D might be TRBD1 (5 bases). Germline V CDR1 and CDR2: SGHVS, FQNEAQ. There are 14 residues in the CDR3. V was cut by 5 bases and J by 8 bases, with 18 bases left in between. CDR3 loop: CASSKGSGFEGYTF. DNA for the CDR3: TGTGCCAGCAGCAAGGGGTCGGGCTTCGAAGGCTACACCTTC.

The rearrangement joins TRBV3-1 (or the pseudogene TRBV3-2) to TRBJ1-1; a possible D gene is TRBD1 (6 bases). V shed 3 bases and J shed 0 bases, with 11 bases lying between them. The germline gives CDR1 LGHDT, CDR2 YNNKEL (reference sequence). The CDR3 extends over 15 amino acids. The CDR3 is CASSHGGTLNTEAFF. DNA for the CDR3: TGTGCCAGCAGCCACGGTGGGACATTGAACACTGAAGCTTTCTTT.

J is TRBJ1-2 and V is TRBV10-3; TRBD1 aligns across 9 bases. Per germline, CDR1 ENHRY and CDR2 SYGVKD. CDR3 length: 14 residues. V lost 6 bases, J lost 6 bases, and 8 bases stayed unmatched. This CDR3 is CAIRPTGGENGYTF. The CDR3 bases are TGTGCCATCAGACCTACAGGGGGCGAAAATGGCTACACCTTC.

This chain uses TRBV5-4 with TRBJ1-2, with D hard to call. The CDR3 loop spans 15 amino acids. Trimming cost V 1 base and J 3 bases, with 13 bases left between them. Germline assignment: CDR1 SGHNT and CDR2 YYREEE (reference sequence). The CDR3 spells CASSLQPPRDYGYTF. CDR3 bases: TGTGCCAGCAGCTTGCAGCCCCCCCGGGACTATGGCTACACCTTC.

The chain couples TRBV6-7 to TRBJ1-5; D gene uncertain. TRBV6-7 is assigned to the ORF class and has an uncertain function. The CDR3 contains 16 residues. The V end lost 0 bases, the J end lost 0 bases, and 9 bases lay between the germline ends. The CDR3 reads CASSYSEVGSNQPQHF. As DNA, the CDR3 is TGTGCCAGCAGTTACTCAGAGGTAGGTAGCAATCAGCCCCAGCATTTT.

J is TRBJ1-2 and V is TRBV15, with D possibly being TRBD1 (5 bases). CDR1 is LNHNV and CDR2 is YYDKDF in the germline V gene (reference sequence). This CDR3 spans 13 amino acids. With 5 bases removed from V and 3 bases from J, the gap between germline ends came to 10 bases. The CDR3 nucleotides read TGTGCCACCAGCCGGGGGAGAGACTATGGCTACACCTTC. This codes for CATSRGRDYGYTF.

In this sample, this clone turned up once. The V call is TRBV9, the J call TRBJ2-5, with 11 positions matching TRBD2. The CDR3 is made up of 15 amino acids. The germline gives CDR1 SGDLS, CDR2 YYNGEE. The junction had 7 bases not matched to a gene; V was cut back by 4 bases and J by 5 bases. CDR3: CASSLLAGGRETQYF. CDR3 DNA: TGTGCCAGCAGCCTGCTAGCGGGGGGACGGGAGACCCAGTACTTC.

The chain links TRBV7-2 to TRBJ2-2, with TRBD2 identical over 11 bases. The V gene end was trimmed by 5 bases and the J gene end by 2 bases; junction bases not matched to a gene: 13. The CDR3 runs 19 residues. Per the germline V gene, CDR1 is SGHTA and CDR2 is FQGNSA. The CDR3 is CASSTGRASGGINTGELFF. In DNA form, the CDR3 reads TGTGCCAGCAGCACCGGGAGGGCTAGCGGGGGGATTAACACCGGGGAGCTGTTTTTT.

This chain links TRBV7-2 with TRBJ2-5; 9 bases align to TRBD2. The germline V gene has CDR1 SGHTA and CDR2 FQGNSA. The CDR3 contains 15 residues. Trimming took 2 bases from V and 5 from J; bases not matched to a gene: 6. This CDR3 is CASSLRLAGSETQYF. The CDR3 region has the DNA TGTGCCAGCAGCTTAAGGCTAGCGGGGTCGGAGACCCAGTACTTC.

This chain links TRBV10-2 with TRBJ2-1; 7 positions match TRBD1. This CDR3 contains 14 residues. The germline CDR1 and CDR2 sequences are WSHSY and SAAADI. V shed 6 bases and J 1 base; nucleotides not matched to a gene: 3. CDR3 nucleotides: TGCGCCAGCAGCCGGGACAGTTCCTACAATGAGCAGTTCTTC. It specifies CASSRDSSYNEQFF.